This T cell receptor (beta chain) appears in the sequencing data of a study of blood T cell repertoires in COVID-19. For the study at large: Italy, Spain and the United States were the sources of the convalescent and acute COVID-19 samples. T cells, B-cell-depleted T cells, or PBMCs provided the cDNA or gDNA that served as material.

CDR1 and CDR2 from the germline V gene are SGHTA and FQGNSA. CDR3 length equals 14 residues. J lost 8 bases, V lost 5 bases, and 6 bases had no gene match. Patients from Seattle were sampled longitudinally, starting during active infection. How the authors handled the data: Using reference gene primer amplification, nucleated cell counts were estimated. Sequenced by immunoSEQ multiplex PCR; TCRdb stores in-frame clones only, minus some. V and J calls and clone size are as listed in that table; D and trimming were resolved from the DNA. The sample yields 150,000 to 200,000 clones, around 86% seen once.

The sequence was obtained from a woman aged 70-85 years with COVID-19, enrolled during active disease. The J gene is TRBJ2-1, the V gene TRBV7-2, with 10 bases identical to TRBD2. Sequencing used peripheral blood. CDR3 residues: CASSPGLAFDEQFF. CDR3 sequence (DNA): TGTGCCAGCAGCCCGGGACTAGCGTTCGATGAGCAGTTCTTC.